The entry below gives a single T cell receptor beta chain sequence along with its context. Measured with immunoSEQ multiplex PCR; TCRdb has only the in-frame clones, and not every one. This sample carries a few hundred thousand clones, approximately 81% of them seen once, and the ten largest clones take approximately 2.6%. This entry comes from a study of blood T cell repertoires in COVID-19. The overall study: Nucleic acid was either cDNA or gDNA, and it came from T cells, B-cell-depleted T cells, or PBMCs.

The clonotype originates from a middle-aged man who had recovered from COVID-19. Sequencing used peripheral blood.

CDR3 in DNA: TGTGCCAGTAGTAGCCGGGGGTTGAGCGTGGTTGGCACTGAAGCTTTCTTT. It translates to CASSSRGLSVVGTEAFF. This chain joins TRBV19 and TRBJ1-1; D is perhaps TRBD1 (5 bases). This CDR3 has 17 amino acids. CDR1 and CDR2 from the germline V gene are LNHDA and SQIVND (reference sequence). Trimming removed 4 bases from V and 4 bases from J, with 22 bases in between.